This entry features one TCR beta chain sequence. As yet, its antigen is unknown. Those patients with uncontrolled infection, other autoimmune disease, pregnancy or lactation were excluded. Clinical symptoms, serum thyroxine, TRAb, thyroid ultrasound and orbital computed tomography established diagnosis. These data are taken from a study of T cells in Graves' hyperthyroidism and ophthalmopathy. The study's findings and limits: The model identified upcoming ophthalmopathy a median roughly 6.5 months ahead of onset.

The TCR beta CDR3 regions underwent amplification using RNA transcripts as the source. TCR CDR3 regions were first amplified by RT-PCR with HTBI primers. Each CDR3 protein gets one entry after TCRdb re-called the multiplex PCR reads with MiXCR. The sample carries hundreds of thousands of distinct CDR3 sequences, over 15% recorded once. The specimen was blood. The TCR comes from a woman aged 45 to 65 with Graves' hyperthyroidism that later progressed to Graves' ophthalmopathy.

CDR3 DNA: TGCAGCGCAAGAACCGGGACAGGGGTTGAAAAACTGTTTTTT. Its translation: CSARTGTGVEKLFF. This chain uses TRBV29-1 with TRBJ1-4; 10 positions match TRBD1. The germline CDR1 and CDR2 sequences are SQVTM and ANQGSEA. J lost 7 bases, V lost 7 bases, and 9 bases had no gene match. This CDR3 contains 14 residues.